These 27 T cell receptor beta chains came from one sample sequenced in a study of cytomegalovirus exposure and HLA in healthy donors. The protocol was immunoSEQ multiplex PCR, while the TCRdb copy is restricted to in-frame clones and leaves out a portion. The table has 150,000 to 200,000 clones, approximately 89% seen once; the top ten hold 7.2%. The material sequenced was PBMCs. These receptors were obtained from a man aged 30 to 39 in good health and CMV-seropositive.

This rearrangement joins TRBV7-9 to TRBJ1-5; maybe TRBD1 (5 bases). The CDR3 spans 14 residues. V shed 5 bases and J shed 3 bases, with 11 bases lying between them. Germline V gives CDR1 SEHNR, CDR2 FQNEAQ (reference sequence). The CDR3 bases are TGTGCCAGCAGCCTAGGGGAGTCCAATCAGCCCCAGCATTTT. Translating it yields CASSLGESNQPQHF. Drawing the rest from reference TRBV7-9 and TRBJ1-5, the complete variable domain is DTGVSQNPRHKITKRGQNVTFRCDPISEHNRLYWYRQTLGQGPEFLTYFQNEAQLEKSRLLSDRFSAERPKGSFSTLEIQRTEQGDSAMYLCASSLGESNQPQHFGDGTRLSIL.

The CDR3 is CASSYRSRGRQPQHF. The CDR3 DNA reads as TGTGCCAGCAGCTACCGGTCCAGGGGAAGGCAGCCCCAGCATTTT. This chain joins TRBV7-4 and TRBJ1-5; a possible D gene is TRBD1 (6 bases). This CDR3 has 15 residues. The germline CDR1 and CDR2 sequences are SGHVT and SQSDAQ. V lost 4 bases and J 7 bases, leaving 17 bases between the germline ends.

CDR3 loop: CSVVKGTDTQYF. For the CDR3, the DNA is TGCAGCGTTGTAAAGGGCACAGATACGCAGTATTTT. The J gene is TRBJ2-3, the V gene TRBV29-1; D unresolved. The V and J ends lost 4 bases and 1 base respectively, with 6 bases between them. The CDR3 runs 12 residues. Germline values: CDR1 SQVTM, CDR2 ANQGSEA.

This clone was recorded a few times. The chain employs TRBV6-6 and TRBJ1-1, with D possibly matching TRBD1 (6 bases). This CDR3 is 13 amino acids long. The V gene lost 4 bases and the J gene lost 10 bases, with 16 bases spanning the gap. Germline CDR1 is MNHNY and CDR2 is SVGAGI (reference sequence). The CDR3 loop is CASSLEGGRGAFF. DNA for the CDR3: TGTGCCAGCAGTTTAGAGGGGGGGCGGGGAGCTTTCTTT.

The chain joins TRBV12-5 to TRBJ1-4; D is undetermined. The CDR3 has 12 amino acids. The V and J ends lost 2 bases and 8 bases respectively, with 6 bases between them. Germline-derived CDR1 and CDR2 are LGHNT and FRNRAP. The CDR3, as DNA: TGTGCTAGTGGTTTGAACAGAGAAAAACTGTTTTTT. Translation gives CASGLNREKLFF.

The genes are TRBV6-4 and TRBJ1-5, with D uncertain. Germline V gene sequence: CDR1 MRHNA, CDR2 SNTAGT. V shed 3 bases and J shed 4 bases, with 10 bases lying between them. The CDR3 runs 14 residues. CDR3 residues: CASSDTAENQPQHF. The CDR3 region has the DNA TGTGCCAGCAGTGATACGGCGGAGAATCAGCCCCAGCATTTT.

The chain is built from TRBV6-1 and TRBJ1-5; D call uncertain. The CDR3 is made up of 18 amino acids. Germline assignment: CDR1 MNHNS and CDR2 SASEGT. V gave up 2 bases and J gave up 0 bases, with 17 bases separating them. CDR3 region: CASSETPRAAYSNQPQHF. DNA of the CDR3: TGTGCCAGCAGTGAAACCCCGAGGGCAGCCTATAGCAATCAGCCCCAGCATTTT.

This rearrangement joins TRBV9 to TRBJ2-7; TRBD2 matches 13 bases. Germline CDR1 and CDR2: SGDLS and YYNGEE. The J segment lost 3 bases and the V segment lost 2 bases, leaving 2 bases of the junction unmatched. The CDR3 sequence is 15 residues long. The CDR3 region is CASSVGTSGNYEQYF. CDR3 sequence (DNA): TGTGCCAGCAGCGTGGGGACTAGCGGGAACTACGAGCAGTACTTC.

The chain uses TRBV28 and TRBJ2-5; the D gene is possibly TRBD2 (5 bases). In germline, CDR1 is MDHEN, CDR2 SYDVKM. This CDR3 is 15 amino acids long. Trimming cost V 5 bases and J 2 bases, with 15 bases left between them. Written as DNA, the CDR3 is TGTGCCAGCAGTCCCAGCGGACTCTTACAAGAGACCCAGTACTTC. Translated: CASSPSGLLQETQYF.

This clone has just one count. This chain connects TRBV6-6 to TRBJ1-5; D unresolved. Trimming took 7 bases from V and 3 from J, leaving 16 bases between them. The CDR3 is made up of 15 amino acids. Germline V CDR1 and CDR2: MNHNY, SVGAGI (reference sequence). This CDR3 reads CASTRHTESNQPQHF. CDR3 DNA: TGTGCCAGCACGCGACACACCGAATCCAATCAGCCCCAGCATTTT.

The gene calls are TRBV7-6 and TRBJ2-1; 7 positions match TRBD2. Trimming removed 5 bases from V and 4 bases from J; junction bases left unmatched: 8. This CDR3 has 15 amino acids. Per the germline V gene, CDR1 is SGHVS and CDR2 is FNYEAQ. The chain's CDR3 is CASSPTSGTYNEQFF. CDR3 DNA: TGTGCCAGCAGCCCGACAAGCGGGACTTACAATGAGCAGTTCTTC.

The chain links TRBV6-5 to TRBJ2-7; a weak D match, TRBD2 (6 bases). The CDR3 is made up of 13 amino acids. V was clipped by 5 bases and J by 4 bases, with 12 bases between them. Germline CDR1 MNHEY, CDR2 SVGAGI. Here the CDR3 reads CASSRGAAYEQYF. Written as DNA, the CDR3 is TGTGCCAGCAGTCGCGGGGCCGCATACGAGCAGTACTTC.

This chain connects TRBV7-6 to TRBJ1-5; possible D gene TRBD1, 5 bases. The CDR3 length is 15 residues. Trimming took off 2 bases at V and 3 bases at J, with 11 bases between the two ends. Germline CDR1 is SGHVS and CDR2 is FNYEAQ. The CDR3 nucleotides are TGTGCCAGCAGCTTATTCGAGGGGTTCAATCAGCCCCAGCATTTT. Translation gives CASSLFEGFNQPQHF. Drawing the rest from reference TRBV7-6 and TRBJ1-5, the complete variable domain is GAGVSQSPRYKVTKRGQDVALRCDPISGHVSLYWYRQALGQGPEFLTYFNYEAQQDKSGLPNDRFSAERPEGSISTLTIQRTEQRDSAMYRCASSLFEGFNQPQHFGDGTRLSIL.

The chain employs TRBV5-4 and TRBJ1-2; 9 positions match TRBD1. Germline lookup yields CDR1 SGHNT and CDR2 YYREEE (reference sequence). V was clipped by 1 base and J by 8 bases; unmatched bases: 9. The length of the CDR3 is 15 residues. The CDR3, as DNA: TGTGCCAGCAGCTTGATCCCGGGACAGGGTGACGGCTACACCTTC. Protein sequence: CASSLIPGQGDGYTF.

Details on this clone: Other DNA sequences of this sample code for an identical CDR3. This chain joins TRBV9 and TRBJ2-7; D remains ambiguous. CDR3 length equals 13 residues. CDR1 and CDR2 (germline): SGDLS, YYNGEE. Trimming pared 0 bases from V and 3 bases from J, leaving 7 bases between. Here the CDR3 DNA reads TGTGCCAGCAGCGTAGCTTCGAGCTACGAGCAGTACTTC. This gives the protein CASSVASSYEQYF.

The V and J genes are TRBV5-6 and TRBJ2-7; D might be TRBD1 or TRBD2, each matching 7 bases. CDR1 SGHDT and CDR2 YYEEEE come from the germline V gene. With 2 bases removed from V and 0 bases from J, the gap between germline ends came to 12 bases. This CDR3 spans 15 amino acids. CDR3 sequence reads: CASSLAGQPSYEQYF. The CDR3 region has the DNA TGTGCCAGCAGCTTAGCGGGACAGCCCTCCTACGAGCAGTACTTC.

This sequence joins TRBV2 and TRBJ1-2; 9 nucleotides align to TRBD1. Per the germline V gene, CDR1 is SNHLY and CDR2 is FYNNEI. CDR3 length: 14 amino acids. The ends lost 3 bases at V and 8 bases at J; junction bases unmatched: 7. CDR3 protein: CASSDLGTGRGYTF. The CDR3, as DNA: TGTGCCAGCAGTGACCTCGGGACAGGGAGGGGCTACACCTTC.

This sequence joins TRBV5-1 and TRBJ2-7; 10 positions agree with TRBD1. Losses at the gene ends were 4 bases for V and 6 bases for J; bases not matched to a gene: 7. This CDR3 has 14 amino acids. The germline CDR1 and CDR2 sequences are SGHRS and YFSETQ. The CDR3 protein is CASSPLGTGVEQYF. CDR3 bases: TGCGCCAGCAGCCCTCTCGGGACAGGGGTCGAGCAGTACTTC.

V usage is TRBV2 and J usage is TRBJ2-2; 7 positions agree with TRBD2. The V gene's germline CDR1 is SNHLY and CDR2 FYNNEI. The CDR3 has 15 amino acids. J was trimmed by 3 bases and V by 6 bases; bases with no gene match: 7. This CDR3 is CASSGTSAYTGELFF. CDR3 nucleotides: TGTGCCAGCAGCGGTACTAGCGCGTACACCGGGGAGCTGTTTTTT. Looking up the rest from reference TRBV2 and TRBJ2-2 gives the full variable domain: EPEVTQTPSHQVTQMGQEVILRCVPISNHLYFYWYRQILGQKVEFLVSFYNNEISEKSEIFDDQFSVERPDGSNFTLKIRSTKLEDSAMYFCASSGTSAYTGELFFGEGSRLTVL.

CDR3 coding DNA: TGTGCCACCAGCAGAGATCGACAGCCGACTGGAAACACCATATATTTT. Protein product: CATSRDRQPTGNTIYF. The V call is TRBV15, the J call TRBJ1-3; weak D call: TRBD1 (5 bases). Deletions cut 0 bases from V and 2 bases from J, with 11 bases between. The V gene's germline CDR1 is LNHNV and CDR2 YYDKDF (reference sequence). CDR3 length equals 16 residues.

The chain recombines TRBV11-2 with TRBJ2-7, with a weak D call TRBD1 (6 bases). This CDR3 contains 16 residues. CDR1 SGHAT and CDR2 FQNNGV come from the germline V gene. V dropped 1 base and J dropped 2 bases, with 15 bases sitting between them. CDR3 sequence (DNA): TGTGCCAGCAGCTTAGTAAGTGGCAGGGGACCCTACGAGCAGTACTTC. Amino acids: CASSLVSGRGPYEQYF.

This sequence joins TRBV5-1 and TRBJ1-2, with 12 nucleotides matching TRBD1. Germline V gives CDR1 SGHRS, CDR2 YFSETQ. The CDR3 contains 15 residues. V shed 5 bases and J 6 bases; nucleotides not matched to a gene: 8. The CDR3 DNA sequence: TGCGCCAGCAGTCTATCCGGGACAGGGGGCGATGGCTACACCTTC. Amino acid sequence: CASSLSGTGGDGYTF. Using reference TRBV5-1 and TRBJ1-2 for the parts outside the CDR3, the full variable domain is KAGVTQTPRYLIKTRGQQVTLSCSPISGHRSVSWYQQTPGQGLQFLFEYFSETQRNKGNFPGRFSGRQFSNSRSEMNVSTLELGDSALYLCASSLSGTGGDGYTFGSGTRLTVV.

This sequence joins TRBV7-2 and TRBJ2-7, with 9 bases aligning to TRBD1. The CDR3 is made up of 18 amino acids. Looked up from germline, CDR1 is SGHTA and CDR2 is FQGNSA. V trimming: 2 bases; J trimming: 6 bases; junction bases outside the gene matches: 17. The CDR3 DNA follows: TGTGCCAGCAGCTTATTTGATCCCATGACAGGGGGTATTGGCGAGCAGTACTTC. Translation: CASSLFDPMTGGIGEQYF. The whole variable domain, filled in from reference TRBV7-2 and TRBJ2-7, reads GAGVSQSPSNKVTEKGKDVELRCDPISGHTALYWYRQSLGQGLEFLIYFQGNSAPDKSGLPSDRFSAERTGGSVSTLTIQRTQQEDSAVYLCASSLFDPMTGGIGEQYFGPGTRLTVT.

This chain uses TRBV9 with TRBJ1-4; 8 nucleotides align to TRBD1. CDR3 size: 16 residues. CDR1 is SGDLS, CDR2 YYNGEE, per germline. V was clipped by 1 base and J by 7 bases; unmatched bases: 9. For the CDR3, the DNA is TGTGCCAGCAGCGTAACATCCGGGACAGGTGTTGAAAAACTGTTTTTT. Translating it yields CASSVTSGTGVEKLFF.

This sequence joins TRBV19 and TRBJ1-1; a weak D match, TRBD1 (6 bases). The germline gives CDR1 LNHDA, CDR2 SQIVND (reference sequence). The CDR3 sequence is 15 residues long. V dropped 3 bases and J dropped 1 base, with 12 bases sitting between them. This CDR3 is CASSIRGGRNTEAFF. In nucleotides, the CDR3 is TGTGCCAGTAGTATTAGGGGGGGACGGAACACTGAAGCTTTCTTT. Variable domain in full (rest from reference TRBV19 and TRBJ1-1): DGGITQSPKYLFRKEGQNVTLSCEQNLNHDAMYWYRQDPGQGLRLIYYSQIVNDFQKGDIAEGYSVSREKKESFPLTVTSAQKNPTAFYLCASSIRGGRNTEAFFGQGTRLTVV.

The chain is built from TRBV18 and TRBJ1-4; D might be TRBD1 (6 bases). V lost 4 bases, J lost 8 bases, and 14 bases lay in between. The CDR3 spans 14 residues. CDR1 and CDR2 from the germline V gene are KGHSH and LQKENI. CDR3 sequence reads: CASSLQGEGEKLFF. The CDR3 nucleotides read TGTGCCAGCTCACTACAGGGAGAGGGAGAAAAACTGTTTTTT.

This clone turned up a few times. The chain uses TRBV7-9 and TRBJ2-5; 7 positions match TRBD2. V lost 3 bases, J lost 2 bases, and 9 bases stayed unmatched. The CDR3 has 16 residues. Germline V lookup: CDR1 SEHNR, CDR2 FQNEAQ (reference sequence). The CDR3 coding sequence is TGTGCCAGCAGCTTCGCCCGGGACTACGGTCAAGAGACCCAGTACTTC. Encoded protein: CASSFARDYGQETQYF.